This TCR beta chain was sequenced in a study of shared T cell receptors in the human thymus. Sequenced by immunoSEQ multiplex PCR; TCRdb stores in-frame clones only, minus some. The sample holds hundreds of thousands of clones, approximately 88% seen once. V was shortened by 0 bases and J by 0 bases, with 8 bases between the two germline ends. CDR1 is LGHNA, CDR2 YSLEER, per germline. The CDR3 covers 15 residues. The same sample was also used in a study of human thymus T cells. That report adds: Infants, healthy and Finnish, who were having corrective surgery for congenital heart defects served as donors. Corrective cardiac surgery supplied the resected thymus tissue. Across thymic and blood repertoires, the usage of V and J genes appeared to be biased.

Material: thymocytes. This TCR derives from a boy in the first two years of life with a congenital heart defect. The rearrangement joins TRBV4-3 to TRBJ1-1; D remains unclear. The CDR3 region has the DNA TGCGCCAGCAGCCAAGAGTTGCGGATGAACACTGAAGCTTTCTTT. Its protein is CASSQELRMNTEAFF.